A selection of T cell receptor beta chains follows, all from one sample in a study of blood T cells in healthy people across ages. TCRdb re-called the 5' RACE reads through MiXCR, storing one row per CDR3 protein. The sample records more than 1,400,000 distinct CDR3 sequences, 40% to 50% being singletons. The sample comprised blood. Receptors originate from a woman younger than 30 in good health. Both conserved end residues are part of each CDR3. D genes are given only for firm matches. Clone size is shown for a subset of rows, as once, few, many or a class of expanded clone.

J: TRBJ1-2
size: few
V: TRBV27
D: -
DNA: TGTGCCAGCAGTTTCACGACAGCTTATGGCTACACCTTC
CDR3: CASSFTTAYGYTF

J: TRBJ2-1
size: -
V: TRBV20-1
D: -
DNA: TGCAGTGCTAGAGATCGAAAGGGGGCCGGGGGTGAGCAGTTCTTC
CDR3: CSARDRKGAGGEQFF

J: TRBJ2-2
size: -
V: TRBV10-3
D: TRBD1
DNA: TGTGCCATCAGCTCCGGGACAGGGGACACCGGGGAGCTGTTTTTT
CDR3: CAISSGTGDTGELFF

J: TRBJ2-6
size: -
V: TRBV7-3
D: -
DNA: TGTGCCAGCAGCTTGCAGGGGCCCGGATCTGGGGCCAACGTCCTGACTTTC
CDR3: CASSLQGPGSGANVLTF

J: TRBJ2-1
size: -
V: TRBV20-1
D: TRBD2
DNA: TGCAGTGCTACCCAGGGACTACACAATGAGCAGTTCTTC
CDR3: CSATQGLHNEQFF

J: TRBJ2-4
size: -
V: TRBV7-2
D: TRBD2
DNA: TGTGCCAGCAGCTCCAGGGGACTAGCGGGAGGCAAAAACATTCAGTACTTC
CDR3: CASSSRGLAGGKNIQYF

J: TRBJ1-6
size: -
V: TRBV25-1
D: -
DNA: TGTGCCACCAATGGGGGCGTCGGCTCACCCCTCCACTTT
CDR3: CATNGGVGSPLHF

J: TRBJ2-3
size: -
V: TRBV4-1
D: -
DNA: TGCGCCAGCAGCCAAGCGGCTGGCACAGATACGCAGTATTTT
CDR3: CASSQAAGTDTQYF

J: TRBJ1-2
size: -
V: TRBV30
D: -
DNA: TGTGCCTGCCGACCGGTTGGGCAAGGAGGTGGCTACACCTTC
CDR3: CACRPVGQGGGYTF

J: TRBJ2-3
size: -
V: TRBV7-9
D: -
DNA: TGTGCCAGCAGCTTAAACTCAGCAGGCGCAGATACGCAGTATTTT
CDR3: CASSLNSAGADTQYF

J: TRBJ1-2
size: few
V: TRBV20-1
D: TRBD1
DNA: TGCAGTGCACCGCGGGACAGCAACTATGGCTACACCTTC
CDR3: CSAPRDSNYGYTF

J: TRBJ1-1
size: -
V: TRBV10-3
D: TRBD1
DNA: TGTGCCATCACCGACGGACAGGACACTGAAGCTTTCTTT
CDR3: CAITDGQDTEAFF

J: TRBJ2-1
size: few
V: TRBV7-9
D: TRBD2
DNA: TGTGCCAGCAGCCCCCGGCTAGCGGGACCCGACAATGAGCAGTTCTTC
CDR3: CASSPRLAGPDNEQFF

J: TRBJ2-3
size: -
V: TRBV7-3
D: -
DNA: TGTGCCGGCAGCTTAATTGGATTCACAGATACGCAGTATTTT
CDR3: CAGSLIGFTDTQYF

J: TRBJ2-5
size: few
V: TRBV6-4
D: -
DNA: TGTGCCAGCACCCCAGGGGAAACAGCACAAGAGACCCAGTACTTC
CDR3: CASTPGETAQETQYF

J: TRBJ2-2
size: -
V: TRBV12-3/TRBV12-4
D: -
DNA: TGTGCCAGCCGTCCGGAAGCCGGGGAGCTGTTTTTT
CDR3: CASRPEAGELFF

J: TRBJ1-1
size: -
V: TRBV5-5
D: -
DNA: TGTGCCACCCACGGTAGGGGGGCCACTGAAGCTTTCTTT
CDR3: CATHGRGATEAFF

J: TRBJ2-7
size: -
V: TRBV20-1
D: TRBD2
DNA: TGCAGTGCTTCCGGGACTAGCTACACCTCCTACAATGAGCAGTACTTC
CDR3: CSASGTSYTSYNEQYF

J: TRBJ2-7
size: -
V: TRBV9
D: -
DNA: TGTGCCAGCAGCGTTCAGGACGGAACCTACGAGCAGTACTTC
CDR3: CASSVQDGTYEQYF

J: TRBJ1-1
size: -
V: TRBV25-1
D: -
DNA: TGTGCCAGCAGTGTAACCGGGTCCCGAGGTATCACTGAAGCTTTCTTT
CDR3: CASSVTGSRGITEAFF

J: TRBJ2-7
size: -
V: TRBV28
D: TRBD2
DNA: TGTGCCAGCTCCTCGGGGGGGAGTAAGTACGAGCAGTACTTC
CDR3: CASSSGGSKYEQYF

J: TRBJ2-1
size: few
V: TRBV5-1
D: TRBD2
DNA: TGCGCCAGCAGCTTGGGGGAGCGGGAGTTTGAGGATGAGCAGTTCTTC
CDR3: CASSLGEREFEDEQFF

J: TRBJ2-7
size: -
V: TRBV20-1
D: TRBD2
DNA: TGCAGTGCGAATATAGCGGGAGGCGAGCAGTACTTC
CDR3: CSANIAGGEQYF

J: TRBJ2-5
size: few
V: TRBV20-1
D: TRBD2
DNA: TGCAGTGCTAGCCCACTAGCGGGGGCCCAAGAGACCCAGTACTTC
CDR3: CSASPLAGAQETQYF

J: TRBJ1-5
size: few
V: TRBV12-3/TRBV12-4
D: -
DNA: TGTGCCAGCGGTGGACGGCAGCCCCAGCATTTT
CDR3: CASGGRQPQHF

J: TRBJ2-3
size: -
V: TRBV20-1
D: -
DNA: TGCAGTGCCGGGAGCCCGATTATGGACTTTACTAGCACAGATACGCAGTATTTT
CDR3: CSAGSPIMDFTSTDTQYF

J: TRBJ2-7
size: few
V: TRBV6-5
D: -
DNA: TGTGCCAGCAGTTACGGACCCACCACCTACGAGCAGTACTTC
CDR3: CASSYGPTTYEQYF

J: TRBJ1-4
size: -
V: TRBV7-8
D: TRBD1
DNA: TGTGCCAGCAGCTCGGACAGGAATTGGGAAAAACTGTTTTTT
CDR3: CASSSDRNWEKLFF

J: TRBJ1-6
size: few
V: TRBV6-5
D: -
DNA: TGTGCCAGCAGTTACTCGACAGGAAAGGGTTTTAATTCACCCCTCCACTTT
CDR3: CASSYSTGKGFNSPLHF

J: TRBJ2-1
size: -
V: TRBV20-1
D: -
DNA: TGCAGTGCTAGACCGGCGGAGAAGGTCCACAATGAGCAGTTCTTC
CDR3: CSARPAEKVHNEQFF

J: TRBJ1-1
size: few
V: TRBV29-1
D: -
DNA: TGCAGCGTTAGGGCCGGGCGGATGAACACTGAAGCTTTCTTT
CDR3: CSVRAGRMNTEAFF

J: TRBJ1-1
size: -
V: TRBV20-1
D: TRBD1
DNA: TGCAGTGCTAGGGGTTCCCCGGGACAGGGATGCTGCACTGAAGCTTTCTTT
CDR3: CSARGSPGQGCCTEAFF

J: TRBJ1-5
size: -
V: TRBV28
D: -
DNA: TGTGCCGGCAGTTTATACGGACAGACCGGGGGGCAGCCCCAGCATTTT
CDR3: CAGSLYGQTGGQPQHF

J: TRBJ2-2
size: -
V: TRBV6-5
D: TRBD2
DNA: TGTGCCAGCAGCCCTACTAGCGGGGGGCGGATCGGGGAGCTGTTTTTT
CDR3: CASSPTSGGRIGELFF

J: TRBJ2-7
size: -
V: TRBV20-1
D: -
DNA: TGCAGCGCTAGAGATCATAGGGAGTACGGCGAGCAGTACTTC
CDR3: CSARDHREYGEQYF

J: TRBJ2-5
size: -
V: TRBV5-1
D: -
DNA: TGCGCCAGCAGCTTGAATGACGGACTGCTGGAGACCCAGTACTTC
CDR3: CASSLNDGLLETQYF

J: TRBJ1-2
size: -
V: TRBV20-1
D: -
DNA: TGCAGTGCCCTCGAAGGGACTGGCTACACCTTC
CDR3: CSALEGTGYTF

J: TRBJ2-3
size: -
V: TRBV20-1
D: -
DNA: TGCAGTGCTAGGGAACTCTCGGGAAATACGCAGTATTTT
CDR3: CSARELSGNTQYF

J: TRBJ2-5
size: -
V: TRBV12-3/TRBV12-4
D: TRBD2
DNA: TGTGCCAGCAGCACGGGACTAGCTAACCAAGAGACCCAGTACTTC
CDR3: CASSTGLANQETQYF

J: TRBJ1-2
size: few
V: TRBV7-2
D: TRBD1
DNA: TGTGCCAGCAGCTTAGGGACAGGGGAATATGGCTACACCTTC
CDR3: CASSLGTGEYGYTF

J: TRBJ2-3
size: -
V: TRBV7-2
D: -
DNA: TGTGCCAGCAGCCCCTTCAAACCCCCGGGGTACACAGATACGCAGTATTTT
CDR3: CASSPFKPPGYTDTQYF

J: TRBJ1-5
size: -
V: TRBV24-1
D: TRBD1
DNA: TGTGCCATCGGGGACAGGGGGAGCAATCAGCCCCAGCATTTT
CDR3: CAIGDRGSNQPQHF

J: TRBJ1-4
size: once
V: TRBV21-1
D: -
DNA: TGTGCCAGCAGCAACGCAAGAGACTCATGGGGGTTGGAGGGTGAAAAACTGTTTTTT
CDR3: CASSNARDSWGLEGEKLFF

J: TRBJ2-2
size: -
V: TRBV6-6
D: -
DNA: TGTGCCAGCAGTTACGCAGCACCGGGCACCGGGGAGCTGTTTTTT
CDR3: CASSYAAPGTGELFF

J: TRBJ2-7
size: -
V: TRBV10-3
D: -
DNA: TGTGCCATCGGTCTGGGAGGAAGGGGTTCGGGTGAGCAGTACTTC
CDR3: CAIGLGGRGSGEQYF

J: TRBJ2-1
size: -
V: TRBV9
D: -
DNA: TGTGCCAGCAGCGTAGAGGCAGGGACGTACAATGAGCAGTTCTTC
CDR3: CASSVEAGTYNEQFF

J: TRBJ2-7
size: few
V: TRBV3-1
D: -
DNA: TGTGCCAGCAGCCAAGATACGGGGGGCTTTAGCTCCTACGAGCAGTACTTC
CDR3: CASSQDTGGFSSYEQYF

J: TRBJ2-1
size: few
V: TRBV21-1
D: -
DNA: TGTGCCAGCCAAGCCCGGAATGAGCAGTTCTTC
CDR3: CASQARNEQFF

J: TRBJ1-2
size: -
V: TRBV7-9
D: TRBD1
DNA: TGTGCCAGCAGCTTAGGGGAGGGGGCCTATGGCTACACCTTC
CDR3: CASSLGEGAYGYTF

J: TRBJ2-1
size: few
V: TRBV25-1
D: -
DNA: TGTGCCAGCAGTGAATATTTCCCCGGGGAGTCTGGCAATGAGCAGTTCTTC
CDR3: CASSEYFPGESGNEQFF

J: TRBJ2-1
size: -
V: TRBV7-2
D: TRBD2
DNA: TGTGCCAGCAGCTTAGGTTCTACTAGCGGGAGTTATGAGCAGTTCTTC
CDR3: CASSLGSTSGSYEQFF

J: TRBJ2-7
size: -
V: TRBV10-2
D: TRBD2
DNA: TGCGCCAGCAGACCGGGAGGAGCCTACGAGCAGTACTTC
CDR3: CASRPGGAYEQYF

J: TRBJ2-5
size: -
V: TRBV9
D: TRBD1
DNA: TGTGCCAGCAGCTATGAGGGACAGGGGGCCTCGGAGACCCAGTACTTC
CDR3: CASSYEGQGASETQYF

J: TRBJ1-2
size: -
V: TRBV14
D: -
DNA: TGTGCCAGCAGCCACGGTAGAGGGCAGGGGCCACCAAACTATGGCTACACCTTC
CDR3: CASSHGRGQGPPNYGYTF

J: TRBJ2-1
size: few
V: TRBV3-1
D: -
DNA: TGTGCCAGCAGCCAAGATTCGGAGAAGGAGCAGTTCTTC
CDR3: CASSQDSEKEQFF

J: TRBJ2-7
size: -
V: TRBV11-2
D: TRBD2
DNA: TGTGCCAGCAGCTTGGGAGGACTAGCGGGGGGCCCCTACGAGCAGTACTTC
CDR3: CASSLGGLAGGPYEQYF

J: TRBJ1-4
size: -
V: TRBV20-1
D: -
DNA: TGCAGTGCTAGACCCGGCGGCAGGGATCGTGAAAAACTGTTTTTT
CDR3: CSARPGGRDREKLFF